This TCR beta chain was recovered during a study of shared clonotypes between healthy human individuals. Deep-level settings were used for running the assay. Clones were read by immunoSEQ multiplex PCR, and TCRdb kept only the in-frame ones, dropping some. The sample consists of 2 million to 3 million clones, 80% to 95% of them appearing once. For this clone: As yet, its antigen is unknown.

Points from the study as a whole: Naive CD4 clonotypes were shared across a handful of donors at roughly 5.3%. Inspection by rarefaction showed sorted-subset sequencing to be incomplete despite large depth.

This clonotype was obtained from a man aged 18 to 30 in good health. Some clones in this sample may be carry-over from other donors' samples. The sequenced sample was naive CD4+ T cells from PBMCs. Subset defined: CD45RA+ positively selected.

The CDR3 region has the DNA TGCGCCAGCAGGGCCTCTGGGGCCAACGTCCTGACTTTC. This gives the protein CASRASGANVLTF. The V and J genes are TRBV5-1 and TRBJ2-6, with D hard to call. Germline V CDR1 and CDR2: SGHRS, YFSETQ. Between the trimmed V and J ends, which lost 5 bases and 0 bases, there was a span of 3 bases. This CDR3 spans 13 amino acids.